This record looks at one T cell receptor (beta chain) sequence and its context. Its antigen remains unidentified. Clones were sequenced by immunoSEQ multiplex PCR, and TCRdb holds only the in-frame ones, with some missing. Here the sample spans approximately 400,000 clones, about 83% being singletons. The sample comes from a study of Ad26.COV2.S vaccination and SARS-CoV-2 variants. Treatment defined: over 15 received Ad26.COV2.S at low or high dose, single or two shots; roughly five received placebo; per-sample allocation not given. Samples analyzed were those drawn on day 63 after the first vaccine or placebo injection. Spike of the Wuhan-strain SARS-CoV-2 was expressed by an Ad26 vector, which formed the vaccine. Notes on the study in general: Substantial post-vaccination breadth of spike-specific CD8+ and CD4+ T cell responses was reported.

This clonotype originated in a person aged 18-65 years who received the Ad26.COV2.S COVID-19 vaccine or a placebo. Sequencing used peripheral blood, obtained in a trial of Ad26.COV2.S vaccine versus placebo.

The CDR3 DNA follows: TGTGCCTGGAGTACTATCTCCTACGAGCAGTACTTC. Translation gives CAWSTISYEQYF. This chain connects TRBV30 to TRBJ2-7, with D unclear. The CDR3 consists of 12 residues. Germline CDR1 is GTSNPN and CDR2 is SVGIG (reference sequence). With 2 bases removed from V and 0 bases from J, the gap between germline ends came to 5 bases.